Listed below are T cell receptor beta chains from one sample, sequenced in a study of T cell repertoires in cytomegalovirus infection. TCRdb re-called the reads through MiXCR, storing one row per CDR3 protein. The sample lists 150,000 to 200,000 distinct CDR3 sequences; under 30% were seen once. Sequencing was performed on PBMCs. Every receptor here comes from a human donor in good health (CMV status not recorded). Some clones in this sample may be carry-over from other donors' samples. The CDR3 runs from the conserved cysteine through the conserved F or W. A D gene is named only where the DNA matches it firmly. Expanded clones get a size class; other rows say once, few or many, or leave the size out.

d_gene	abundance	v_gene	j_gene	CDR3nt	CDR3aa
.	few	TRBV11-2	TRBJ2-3	TGTGCCAGCAGCTTAGGGTCCCCAGATACGCAGTATTTT	CASSLGSPDTQYF
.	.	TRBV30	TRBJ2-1	TGTGCCTGGAGTCCTCACGGAGAGGGTGAGCAGTTCTTC	CAWSPHGEGEQFF
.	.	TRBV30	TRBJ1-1	TGTGCCTGGAGTGTACGTCCGACTTATAAAGGTAGCACTGAAGCTTTCTTT	CAWSVRPTYKGSTEAFF
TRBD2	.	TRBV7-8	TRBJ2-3	TGTGCCAGCAGCTTCGGGACTAGCGGGGGGCTTAGCACAGATACGCAGTATTTT	CASSFGTSGGLSTDTQYF
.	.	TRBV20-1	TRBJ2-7	TGCAGTGCTAGTGATGGTAGCTCCTACGAGCAGTACTTC	CSASDGSSYEQYF
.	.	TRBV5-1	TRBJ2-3	TGCGCCAGCAGCTCCTTTACAGGGAGCACAGATACGCAGTATTTT	CASSSFTGSTDTQYF
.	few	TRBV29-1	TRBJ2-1	TGCAGCGTTGATCACGTCAATGAGCAGTTCTTC	CSVDHVNEQFF
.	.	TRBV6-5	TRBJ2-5	TGTGCCAGCAGAAAATGGCGGCCCCAAGAGACCCAGTACTTC	CASRKWRPQETQYF
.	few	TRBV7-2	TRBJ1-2	TGTGCCAGCTCCTTGGCCCTAATGATCTATGGCTACACCTTC	CASSLALMIYGYTF
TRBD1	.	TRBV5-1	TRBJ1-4	TGCGCCAGCAGCCTGCGGGAGGCGGGACAGGGGGAAAAACTGTTTTTT	CASSLREAGQGEKLFF
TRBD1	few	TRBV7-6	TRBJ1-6	TGTGCCATCAACACTGGGCAGGGGGAATGGAATTCACCCCTCCACTTT	CAINTGQGEWNSPLHF
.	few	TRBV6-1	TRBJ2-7	TGTGCCAGCAGTGAATCTAGGGGCTCCTACGAGCAGTACTTC	CASSESRGSYEQYF
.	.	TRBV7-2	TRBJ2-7	TGTGCCAGCAGCTTAGCCAGGGCTGACGAGCAGTACTTC	CASSLARADEQYF
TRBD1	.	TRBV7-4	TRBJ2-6	TGTGCCAGCAGCTCTCCGGGACAGGGGGCATCTGGGGCCAACGTCCTGACTTTC	CASSSPGQGASGANVLTF
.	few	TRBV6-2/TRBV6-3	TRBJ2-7	TGTGCCAGCAGCCCCGAGACGTCTTATATCTACGAGCAGTACTTC	CASSPETSYIYEQYF
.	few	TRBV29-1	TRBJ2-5	TGCAGCGTTGGGGGGTTGCGGGAGACCCAGTACTTC	CSVGGLRETQYF
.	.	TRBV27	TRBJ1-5	TGTGCCAGCAGACTCCTTTCTGCGGGGGATCAGCCCCAGCATTTT	CASRLLSAGDQPQHF
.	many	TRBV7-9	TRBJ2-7	TGTGCCAGCAGCTTCGGGGCTTACGAGCAGTACTTC	CASSFGAYEQYF
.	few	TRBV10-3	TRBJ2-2	TGTGCCATCGGTGGGACGGCGAACACCGGGGAGCTGTTTTTT	CAIGGTANTGELFF
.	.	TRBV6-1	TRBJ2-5	TGTGCCAGCAGTGAAGCGGGGACCTCCCAAGAGACCCAGTACTTC	CASSEAGTSQETQYF
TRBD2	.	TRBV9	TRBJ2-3	TGTGCCAGCAGCGTCGGGGGGAGGAGGACAGATACGCAGTATTTT	CASSVGGRRTDTQYF
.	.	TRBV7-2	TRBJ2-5	TGTGCCAGGAGATCGGACGGGAAATATCAAGAGACCCAGTACTTC	CARRSDGKYQETQYF
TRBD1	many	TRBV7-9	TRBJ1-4	TGTGCCAGCAGCTCCGACAGGGGAAAGGCTAATGAAAAACTGTTTTTT	CASSSDRGKANEKLFF
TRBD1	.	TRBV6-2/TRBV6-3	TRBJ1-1	TGTGCCAGCAGCTCAGGACAGGGTCTGAACACTGAAGCTTTCTTT	CASSSGQGLNTEAFF
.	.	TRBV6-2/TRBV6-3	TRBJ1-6	TGTGCCAGCAGTTTGTACAGCTCCTATAATTCACCCCTCCACTTT	CASSLYSSYNSPLHF
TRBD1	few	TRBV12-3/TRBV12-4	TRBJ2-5	TGTGCCAGCACCCCCCGACAGGGACAAGAGACCCAGTACTTC	CASTPRQGQETQYF
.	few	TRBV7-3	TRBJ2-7	TGTGCCAGCAGCCCGTTGGGGACTTCGATCTACGAGCAGTACTTC	CASSPLGTSIYEQYF
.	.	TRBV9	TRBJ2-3	TGTGCCAGCAGCTCCGATAGCGGGGGGACAGGGACAGATACGCAGTATTTT	CASSSDSGGTGTDTQYF
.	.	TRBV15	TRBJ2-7	TGTGCCACCAGCAACCTTGCGGGTGACTCCTACGAGCAGTACTTC	CATSNLAGDSYEQYF
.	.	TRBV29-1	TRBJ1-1	TGCAGCGTTGGGGGATTGAGGGGGAAGGACACTGAAGCTTTCTTT	CSVGGLRGKDTEAFF
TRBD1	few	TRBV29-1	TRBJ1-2	TGCAGCGCCGGGACAGGGACCGGAGGCTACACCTTC	CSAGTGTGGYTF
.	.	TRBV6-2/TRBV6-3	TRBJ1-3	TGTGCCAGCAGACCCTCCGCCGGGGATCGCTCTGGAAACACCATATATTTT	CASRPSAGDRSGNTIYF
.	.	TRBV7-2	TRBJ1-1	TGTGCCAGCAGCTTGCGTGCGGCAGAAGAAGCTTTCTTT	CASSLRAAEEAFF
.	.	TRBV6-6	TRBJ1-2	TGTGCCAGCAGTTATAGTGGCGCTGGGGGGGGGGACTACACCTTC	CASSYSGAGGGDYTF
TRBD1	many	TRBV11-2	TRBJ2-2	TGTGCCAGCAGCTCGGGACAGGGTTCGTACACCGGGGAGCTGTTTTTT	CASSSGQGSYTGELFF
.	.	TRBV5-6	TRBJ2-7	TGTGCCAGCAGCTTGGGGTGGAACGTCTACGAGCAGTACTTC	CASSLGWNVYEQYF
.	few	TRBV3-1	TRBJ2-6	TGTGCCAGCAGCGGCCGGGGTTCCTCTGGGGCCAACGTCCTGACTTTC	CASSGRGSSGANVLTF
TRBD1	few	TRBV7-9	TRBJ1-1	TGTGCCAGCTGGGGGGCAGGGGGTGTGAACACTGAAGCTTTCTTT	CASWGAGGVNTEAFF
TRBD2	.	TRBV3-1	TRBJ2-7	TGTGCCAGCAGCCCGGGACTAGCCGGGTTGAGGAACGAGCAGTACTTC	CASSPGLAGLRNEQYF
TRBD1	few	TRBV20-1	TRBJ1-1	TGCAGTGCTTTCGGACAGGGTAGTCAGAACACTGAAGCTTTCTTT	CSAFGQGSQNTEAFF
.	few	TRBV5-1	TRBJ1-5	TGCGCCAGCAGCTCAAAAGGGGGGGGTCAGCCCCAGCATTTT	CASSSKGGGQPQHF